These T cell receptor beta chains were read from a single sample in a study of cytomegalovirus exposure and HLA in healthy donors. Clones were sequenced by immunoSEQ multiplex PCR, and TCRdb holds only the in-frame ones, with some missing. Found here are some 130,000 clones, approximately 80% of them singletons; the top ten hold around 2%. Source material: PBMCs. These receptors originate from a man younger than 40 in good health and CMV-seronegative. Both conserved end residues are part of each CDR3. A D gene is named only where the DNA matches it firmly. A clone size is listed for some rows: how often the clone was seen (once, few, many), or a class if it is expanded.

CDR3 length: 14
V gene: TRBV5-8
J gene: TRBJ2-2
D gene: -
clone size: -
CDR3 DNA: TGTGCCAGCAGCCCAGGTCGCTTGGTCGGGGAGCTGTTTTTT
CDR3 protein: CASSPGRLVGELFF

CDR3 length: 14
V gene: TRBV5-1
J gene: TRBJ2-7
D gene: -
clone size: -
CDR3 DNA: TGCGCCAGCAGCTCGGGTGGGGGAGGGGGCGAGCAGTACTTC
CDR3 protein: CASSSGGGGGEQYF

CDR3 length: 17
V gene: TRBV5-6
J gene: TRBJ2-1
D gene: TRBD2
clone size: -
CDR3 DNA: TGTGCCAGCAGCTTGGTTGGACGCCGCGGGGGTAGGAATGAGCAGTTCTTC
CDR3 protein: CASSLVGRRGGRNEQFF

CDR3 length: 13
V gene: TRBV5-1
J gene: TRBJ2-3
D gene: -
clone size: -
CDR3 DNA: TGCGCCAGCAGCTTGTCGGTCACAGATACGCAGTATTTT
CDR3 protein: CASSLSVTDTQYF

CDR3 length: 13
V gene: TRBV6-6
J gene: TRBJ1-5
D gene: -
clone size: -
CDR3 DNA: TGTGCCAGCAGTATCGACAGTGCATGGCCCCAGCATTTT
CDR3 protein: CASSIDSAWPQHF

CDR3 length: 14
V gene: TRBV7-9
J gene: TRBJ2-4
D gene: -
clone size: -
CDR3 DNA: TGTGCCAGCAGCGGGGACGTACAGGGAAACATTCAGTACTTC
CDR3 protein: CASSGDVQGNIQYF

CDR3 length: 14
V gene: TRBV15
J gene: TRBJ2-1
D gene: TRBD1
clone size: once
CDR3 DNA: TGTGCCACCTCTACCGGGACAGGAATAAATGAGCAGTTCTTC
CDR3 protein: CATSTGTGINEQFF

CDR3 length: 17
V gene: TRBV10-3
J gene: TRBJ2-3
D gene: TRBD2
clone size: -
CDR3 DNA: TGTGCCATCAGTGCGACTAGCGGGAGGGGACCCACAGATACGCAGTATTTT
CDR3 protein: CAISATSGRGPTDTQYF

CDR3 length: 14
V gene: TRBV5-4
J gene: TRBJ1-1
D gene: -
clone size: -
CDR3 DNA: TGTGCCAGCAGCTCGGTGAGGATGAACACTGAAGCTTTCTTT
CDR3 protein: CASSSVRMNTEAFF

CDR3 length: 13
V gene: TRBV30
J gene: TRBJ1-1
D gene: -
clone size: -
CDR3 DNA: TGTGCCTGGAGCCCAACAGGTAACACTGAAGCTTTCTTT
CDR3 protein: CAWSPTGNTEAFF

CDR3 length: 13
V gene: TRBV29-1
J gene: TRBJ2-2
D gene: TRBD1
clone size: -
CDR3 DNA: TGCAGCGCGGGACAGCAAAACACCGGGGAGCTGTTTTTT
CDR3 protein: CSAGQQNTGELFF

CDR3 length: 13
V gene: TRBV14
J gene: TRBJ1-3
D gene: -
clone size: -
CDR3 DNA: TGTGCCAGCAGCCAAGATCAGGGAAACACCATATATTTT
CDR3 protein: CASSQDQGNTIYF

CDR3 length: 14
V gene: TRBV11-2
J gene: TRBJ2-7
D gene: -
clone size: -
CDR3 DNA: TGTGCCAGCAGCCTAGCGGACAGAATCTACGAGCAGTACTTC
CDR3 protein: CASSLADRIYEQYF

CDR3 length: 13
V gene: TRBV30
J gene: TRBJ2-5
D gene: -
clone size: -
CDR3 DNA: TGTGCCTGGAGTCCCCTAAACTCGGAGACCCAGTACTTC
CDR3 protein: CAWSPLNSETQYF

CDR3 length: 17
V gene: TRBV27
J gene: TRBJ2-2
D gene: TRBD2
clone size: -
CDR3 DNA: TGTGCCAGCGGGATGAAGCCTCGACTAGCGGGGACCGGGGAGCTGTTTTTT
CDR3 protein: CASGMKPRLAGTGELFF

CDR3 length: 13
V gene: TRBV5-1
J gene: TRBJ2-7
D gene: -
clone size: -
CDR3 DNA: TGCGCCAGCAGTCAAGTCTCGGTGCCTGAGCAGTACTTC
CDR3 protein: CASSQVSVPEQYF

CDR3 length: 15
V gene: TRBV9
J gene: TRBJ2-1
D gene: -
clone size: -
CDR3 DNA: TGTGCCAGCAGCGTAAGCGGTAGCTCCTACAATGAGCAGTTCTTC
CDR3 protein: CASSVSGSSYNEQFF

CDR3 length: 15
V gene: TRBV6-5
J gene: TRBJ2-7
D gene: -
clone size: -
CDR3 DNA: TGTGCCAGCAGTTATTCTAAGGAGGGAACCTACGAGCAGTACTTC
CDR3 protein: CASSYSKEGTYEQYF

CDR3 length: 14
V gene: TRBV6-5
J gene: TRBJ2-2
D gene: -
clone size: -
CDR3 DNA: TGTGCCAGCAATTCAGGGAACACAGCCGGGGAGCTGTTTTTT
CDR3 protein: CASNSGNTAGELFF

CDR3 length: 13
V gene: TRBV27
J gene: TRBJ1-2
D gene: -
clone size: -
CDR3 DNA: TGTGCCAGCAGTTTCGGGGCAGGAGGGGGCTACACCTTC
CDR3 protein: CASSFGAGGGYTF

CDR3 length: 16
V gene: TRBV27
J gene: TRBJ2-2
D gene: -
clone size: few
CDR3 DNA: TGTGCCAGCAGTTCCGGGACAAATGACTTTACCGGGGAGCTGTTTTTT
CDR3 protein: CASSSGTNDFTGELFF

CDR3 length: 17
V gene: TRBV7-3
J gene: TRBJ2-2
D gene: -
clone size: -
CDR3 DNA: TGTGCCAGCAGCTCCTCCCCCGCGGGGCTAGCCACCGGGGAGCTGTTTTTT
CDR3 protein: CASSSSPAGLATGELFF

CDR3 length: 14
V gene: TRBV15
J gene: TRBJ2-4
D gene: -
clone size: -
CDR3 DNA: TGTGCCACCAGCAGCGGGGTCGCCAAAAACATTCAGTACTTC
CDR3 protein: CATSSGVAKNIQYF

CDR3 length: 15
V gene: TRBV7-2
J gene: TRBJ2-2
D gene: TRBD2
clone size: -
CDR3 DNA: TGTGCCAGCAGCGGCCACGGGAGGGAGGACGGGGAGCTGTTTTTT
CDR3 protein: CASSGHGREDGELFF

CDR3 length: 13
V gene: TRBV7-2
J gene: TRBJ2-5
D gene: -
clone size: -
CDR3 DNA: TGTGCCAGCAGCCCCTACTCCTCGGAGACCCAGTACTTC
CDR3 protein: CASSPYSSETQYF

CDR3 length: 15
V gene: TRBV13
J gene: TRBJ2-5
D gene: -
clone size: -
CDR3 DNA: TGTGCCAGCAGCTTACGGCGGACTTTACAAGAGACCCAGTACTTC
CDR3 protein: CASSLRRTLQETQYF

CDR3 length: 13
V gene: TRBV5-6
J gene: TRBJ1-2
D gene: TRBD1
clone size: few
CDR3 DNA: TGTGCCAGCAGCTTGGTGACAGGGGCCGGCTACACCTTC
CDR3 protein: CASSLVTGAGYTF

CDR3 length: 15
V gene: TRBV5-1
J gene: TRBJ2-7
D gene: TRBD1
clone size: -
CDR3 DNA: TGCGCCAGCAGCGTAGTGGGGACAGGGGGGGACGAGCAGTACTTC
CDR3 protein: CASSVVGTGGDEQYF

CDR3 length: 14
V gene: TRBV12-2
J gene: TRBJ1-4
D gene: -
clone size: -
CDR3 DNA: TGTGCAAGTCGCGTAGGGACAGAGGATGAAAAACTGTTTTTT
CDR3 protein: CASRVGTEDEKLFF

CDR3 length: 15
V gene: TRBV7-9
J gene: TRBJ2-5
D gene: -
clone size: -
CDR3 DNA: TGTGCCAGCAGCTTAGTTTTTGGGGGCTCAGAGACCCAGTACTTC
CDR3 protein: CASSLVFGGSETQYF

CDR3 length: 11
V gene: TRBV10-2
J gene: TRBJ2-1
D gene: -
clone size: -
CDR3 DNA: TGCGCCAGCAGTGACGCACTAGAGCAGTTCTTC
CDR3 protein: CASSDALEQFF

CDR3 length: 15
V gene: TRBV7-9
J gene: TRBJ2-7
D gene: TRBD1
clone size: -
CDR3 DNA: TGTGCCAGCAGCCAAAGGACAGGGAGACCGGACGAGCAGTACTTC
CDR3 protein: CASSQRTGRPDEQYF

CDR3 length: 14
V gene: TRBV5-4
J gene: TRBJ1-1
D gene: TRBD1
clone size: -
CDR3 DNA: TGTGCCTATGGACAGGGGAACATGAACACTGAAGCTTTCTTT
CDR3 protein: CAYGQGNMNTEAFF

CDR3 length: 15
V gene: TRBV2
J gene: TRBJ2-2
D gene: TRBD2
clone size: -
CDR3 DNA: TGTGCCAGCAGCCTACTAGCGGGAGTTTCCGGGGAGCTGTTTTTT
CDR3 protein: CASSLLAGVSGELFF

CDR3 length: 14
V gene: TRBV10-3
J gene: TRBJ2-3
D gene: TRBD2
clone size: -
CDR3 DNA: TGTGCCACCATGAGAGCGGGAATCACAGATACGCAGTATTTT
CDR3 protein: CATMRAGITDTQYF

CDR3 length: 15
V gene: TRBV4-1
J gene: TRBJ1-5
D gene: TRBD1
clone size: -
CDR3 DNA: TGCGCCAGCAGCCAAGGGACAGGTAGCAATCAGCCCCAGCATTTT
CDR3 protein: CASSQGTGSNQPQHF

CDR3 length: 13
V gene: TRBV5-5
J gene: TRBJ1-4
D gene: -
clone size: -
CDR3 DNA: TGTGCCAGCAGCTTGTTGGCTCGAGAAAAACTGTTTTTT
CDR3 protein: CASSLLAREKLFF

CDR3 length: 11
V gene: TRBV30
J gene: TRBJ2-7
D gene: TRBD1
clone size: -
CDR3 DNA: TGTGCCGGGGACAGGGGGCTGGAGCAGTACTTC
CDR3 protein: CAGDRGLEQYF

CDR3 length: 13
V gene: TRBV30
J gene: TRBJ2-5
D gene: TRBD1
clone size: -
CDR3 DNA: TGTGCCTGGGGGCGGACAGGGGCAGAGACCCAGTACTTC
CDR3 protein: CAWGRTGAETQYF

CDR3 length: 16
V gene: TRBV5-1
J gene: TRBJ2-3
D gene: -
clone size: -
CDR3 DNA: TGCGCCAGCAGCTTGGGCCCCCCCCGGGGCACAGATACGCAGTATTTT
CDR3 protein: CASSLGPPRGTDTQYF

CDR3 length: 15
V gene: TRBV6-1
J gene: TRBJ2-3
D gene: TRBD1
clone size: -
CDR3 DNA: TGTGCCAGCAGTGTCACAGGGGGCGGCGCAGATACGCAGTATTTT
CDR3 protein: CASSVTGGGADTQYF

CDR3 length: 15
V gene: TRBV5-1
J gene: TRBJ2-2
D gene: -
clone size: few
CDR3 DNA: TGCGCCAGCAGCTTGGTAGGGGGGGTCACCGGGGAGCTGTTTTTT
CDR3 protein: CASSLVGGVTGELFF

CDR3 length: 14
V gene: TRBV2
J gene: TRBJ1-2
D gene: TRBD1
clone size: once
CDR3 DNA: TGTGCCAGCAGCCTAACGACAGGGACCTATGGCTACACCTTC
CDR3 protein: CASSLTTGTYGYTF

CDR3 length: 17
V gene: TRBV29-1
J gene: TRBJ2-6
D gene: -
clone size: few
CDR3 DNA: TGCAGCGTTGAAGATCCTCAGGACTACTCTGGGGCCAACGTCCTGACTTTC
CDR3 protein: CSVEDPQDYSGANVLTF

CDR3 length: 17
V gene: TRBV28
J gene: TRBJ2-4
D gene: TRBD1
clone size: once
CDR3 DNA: TGTGCCAGCAGTTTAGTCGGGACAGGGGCACGGAAAAACATTCAGTACTTC
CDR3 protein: CASSLVGTGARKNIQYF

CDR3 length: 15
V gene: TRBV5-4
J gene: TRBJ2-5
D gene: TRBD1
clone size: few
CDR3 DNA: TGTGCCAGCAGCTTGGTCGTAGGGGGCAAGCAGACCCAGTACTTC
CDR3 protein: CASSLVVGGKQTQYF

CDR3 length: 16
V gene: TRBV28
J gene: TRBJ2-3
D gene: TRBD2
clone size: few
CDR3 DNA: TGTGCCAGCAGTTCTCTCCAAGAAGCGGGAGGGGATACGCAGTATTTT
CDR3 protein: CASSSLQEAGGDTQYF

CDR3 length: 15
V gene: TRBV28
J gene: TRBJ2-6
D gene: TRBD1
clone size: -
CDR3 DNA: TGTGCCAGCAGTGGGGACAGGTCTGGGGCCAACGTCCTGACTTTC
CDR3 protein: CASSGDRSGANVLTF

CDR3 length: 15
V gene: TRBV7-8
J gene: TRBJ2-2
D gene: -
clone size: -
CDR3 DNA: TGTGCCAGCAGCAATAGACAGGGAGGCGGCGGGGAGCTGTTTTTT
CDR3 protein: CASSNRQGGGGELFF

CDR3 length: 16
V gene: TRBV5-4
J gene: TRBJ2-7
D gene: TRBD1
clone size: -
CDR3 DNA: TGTGCCAGCAGCTTGGGGGCACCGGGACAGAGCTACGAGCAGTACTTC
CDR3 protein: CASSLGAPGQSYEQYF

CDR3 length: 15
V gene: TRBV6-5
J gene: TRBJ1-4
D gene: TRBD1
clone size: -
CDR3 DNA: TGTGCCAGCAGTTACGGCCTAGGGGGCGGAGGAAAACTGTTTTTT
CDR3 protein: CASSYGLGGGGKLFF

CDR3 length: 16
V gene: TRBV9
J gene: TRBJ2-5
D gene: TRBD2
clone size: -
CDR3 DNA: TGTGCCAGCAGCGAACAAGCGGGAGGGGTCCAAGAGACCCAGTACTTC
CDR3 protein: CASSEQAGGVQETQYF

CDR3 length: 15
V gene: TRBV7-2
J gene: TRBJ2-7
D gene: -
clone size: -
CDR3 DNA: TGTGCCAGCAGCGACCCCCCCGAAGGGGCCTACGAGCAGTACTTC
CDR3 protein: CASSDPPEGAYEQYF

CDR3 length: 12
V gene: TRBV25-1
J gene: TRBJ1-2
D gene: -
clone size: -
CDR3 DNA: TGTGCCAGCGATGGGGGGGATTTTGGCTACACCTTC
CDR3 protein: CASDGGDFGYTF

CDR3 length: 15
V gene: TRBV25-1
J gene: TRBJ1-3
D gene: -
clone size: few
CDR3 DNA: TGTGCCAGCAGTGAATCAGGGGATGGTGGAAACACCATATATTTT
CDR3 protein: CASSESGDGGNTIYF

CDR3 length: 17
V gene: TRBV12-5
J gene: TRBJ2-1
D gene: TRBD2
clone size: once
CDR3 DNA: TGTGCTAGTGGTTTCCTAGGACTAGCGGGGGCCGACAATGAGCAGTTCTTC
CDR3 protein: CASGFLGLAGADNEQFF

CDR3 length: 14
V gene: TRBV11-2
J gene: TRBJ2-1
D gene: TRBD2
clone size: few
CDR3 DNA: TGTGCCAGCAGCTTACTAGCGGGGATTAATGAGCAGTTCTTC
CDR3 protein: CASSLLAGINEQFF

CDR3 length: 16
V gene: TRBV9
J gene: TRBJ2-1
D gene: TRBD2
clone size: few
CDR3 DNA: TGTGCCAGCAGCGGCCCGGGACTAGCGAGCTACAATGAGCAGTTCTTC
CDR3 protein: CASSGPGLASYNEQFF